This T cell receptor (beta chain) was profiled in a study of blood T cell repertoires in COVID-19. Study-wide context: T cells, B-cell-depleted T cells, or PBMCs supplied cDNA or gDNA.

As processed by the authors: Reference gene primer amplification gave nucleated cell count estimates. Assay used: immunoSEQ multiplex PCR; TCRdb lists only in-frame clones, some missing. For V, J and clone size, that table is used; D and trimming come from the DNA. The repertoire holds approximately 25,000 clones, with 65% to 75% as singletons. V was clipped by 2 bases and J by 2 bases; unmatched bases: 3. CDR3 length: 14 amino acids. Germline V gene lookup returns CDR1 KGHSH and CDR2 LQKENI. Sequenced: peripheral blood. This sequence joins TRBV18 and TRBJ2-7, with 7 bases lining up with TRBD1. The TCR comes from a man aged 50 to 59 with COVID-19, enrolled during active disease. Here the CDR3 reads CASSPDRAPYEQYF. DNA of the CDR3: TGTGCCAGCTCACCAGACAGGGCCCCCTACGAGCAGTACTTC.